The source of this TCR beta chain is a study of beta chain features in type 1 diabetes. There are 15 residues in the CDR3. Trimming left V 5 bases short and J 3 bases short, with 17 bases between. The V gene's germline CDR1 is SNHLY and CDR2 FYNNEI. Points from the study as a whole: There was a moderate but significant shortening of TCRB CDR3s in all four CD4+ subsets of Type 1 diabetes patients.

Details on this clone: Its specificity is not known.

Investigators reverse transcribed all isolated RNA, so they sequenced expressed TCRB transcripts. Assay: immunoSEQ multiplex PCR; the TCRdb copy retains only in-frame clones and omits some. Of 240,000 or so clones listed, just over 20% are singletons. The clonotype originates from a woman between 35 and 50 years old with type 1 diabetes. Sequenced material: naive CD4+ T cells from blood. V gene TRBV2 combines with J gene TRBJ2-7; D possibly corresponds to TRBD1 (6 bases). The CDR3 reads CASSTTGQSGYEQYF. The CDR3, as DNA: TGTGCCAGCAGTACCACAGGGCAATCAGGCTACGAGCAGTACTTC.